A selection of T cell receptor beta chains follows, all from one sample in a study of T-cell reconstitution after alpha-beta-depleted transplantation in children. TCRdb fed the PCR reads into MiXCR, producing one record per CDR3 protein. In the table there are 800,000 to 1,000,000 distinct CDR3 sequences, less than 30% of which are singletons. The input for sequencing was PBMCs, mostly from graft donor cells, taken 360 days after TCRalphabeta/CD19-depleted stem cell transplant. These receptors were taken from a boy in the first two years of life who had a stem cell transplant for SCID, so the T cells may come from the graft donor. The CDR3 runs from the conserved cysteine through the conserved F or W. Fields, in order: clone size, J gene, V gene, D gene, CDR3 protein, CDR3 DNA. D genes are given only for firm matches. Some rows mark clone size as missing; the rest say once, few, many or name a class of expanded clone.

-,TRBJ2-1,TRBV4-1,TRBD2,CASTRLAGGLGYNEQFF,TGCGCCAGCACCCGACTAGCGGGGGGGCTCGGGTACAATGAGCAGTTCTTC
-,TRBJ1-1,TRBV7-8,-,CASSPLWETSEAFF,TGTGCCAGCAGCCCTCTCTGGGAAACCAGTGAAGCTTTCTTT
-,TRBJ2-3,TRBV20-1,TRBD1,CSAPVRDRGGTDTQYF,TGCAGTGCCCCCGTGCGGGACAGGGGAGGCACAGATACGCAGTATTTT
-,TRBJ2-2,TRBV14,-,CASSPNWKPGLSQGENTGELFF,TGTGCCAGCAGCCCGAATTGGAAACCGGGACTCTCCCAGGGGGAAAACACCGGGGAGCTGTTTTTT
-,TRBJ2-1,TRBV7-2,TRBD1,CASSWTGAYNEQFF,TGTGCCAGCAGTTGGACAGGGGCCTACAATGAGCAGTTCTTC
-,TRBJ2-7,TRBV10-3,-,CAIKGTGLYEQYF,TGTGCCATCAAGGGGACCGGTCTCTACGAGCAGTACTTC
-,TRBJ2-1,TRBV11-2,-,CASSPEGLPSYNEQFF,TGTGCCAGCAGCCCAGAGGGGCTACCCTCCTACAATGAGCAGTTCTTC
-,TRBJ2-3,TRBV29-1,-,CSVEEWGGDPTDTQYF,TGCAGCGTTGAAGAGTGGGGCGGCGACCCAACAGATACGCAGTATTTT
-,TRBJ2-7,TRBV29-1,TRBD1,CSVRGTGADYEQYF,TGCAGCGTTAGGGGGACAGGGGCAGACTACGAGCAGTACTTC
few,TRBJ2-2,TRBV12-3/TRBV12-4,-,CASSFGTLNTGELFF,TGTGCCAGCAGTTTTGGTACCTTAAACACCGGGGAGCTGTTTTTT
-,TRBJ2-7,TRBV4-1,-,CASSQVPDSSYEQYF,TGCGCCAGCAGCCAAGTTCCGGACAGCTCCTACGAGCAGTACTTC
once,TRBJ2-5,TRBV11-1,-,CASSLRPVVQLFKETQYF,TGTGCCAGCAGCTTAAGGCCGGTAGTACAACTATTCAAAGAGACCCAGTACTTC
-,TRBJ2-1,TRBV5-6,TRBD2,CASSLNSGGPISYNEQFF,TGTGCCAGCAGCTTGAATAGCGGGGGCCCCATCTCCTACAATGAGCAGTTCTTC
few,TRBJ2-7,TRBV12-3/TRBV12-4,-,CASSQGLTLDEQYF,TGTGCCAGCAGTCAGGGGTTGACGCTGGACGAGCAGTACTTC
-,TRBJ2-1,TRBV28,TRBD1,CASSSQSGQINEQFF,TGTGCCAGCAGTTCCCAGTCGGGACAGATTAATGAGCAGTTCTTC
few,TRBJ2-3,TRBV9,-,CASSVALPTDTQYF,TGTGCCAGCAGCGTAGCTCTTCCCACAGATACGCAGTATTTT
-,TRBJ2-3,TRBV12-3/TRBV12-4,TRBD2,CASSSGTRQDTQYF,TGTGCCAGCAGTTCCGGGACTAGGCAAGATACGCAGTATTTT
-,TRBJ2-7,TRBV7-2,TRBD1,CASNQGAHEQYF,TGTGCCAGCAATCAGGGGGCGCATGAGCAGTACTTC
many,TRBJ2-7,TRBV5-1,TRBD1,CASSLDRGGEQYF,TGTGCCAGCAGCTTAGACAGGGGCGGGGAGCAGTACTTC
-,TRBJ2-2,TRBV3-1,TRBD1,CASTPYGPGGAEDTGELFF,TGTGCCAGCACCCCTTATGGTCCAGGGGGCGCCGAGGACACCGGGGAGCTGTTTTTT
few,TRBJ2-7,TRBV9,TRBD1,CASSPRGGQGAYEQYF,TGTGCCAGCAGCCCCCGGGGGGGACAGGGGGCCTACGAGCAGTACTTC
-,TRBJ1-3,TRBV7-6,-,CASSLAGGHTGNTIYF,TGTGCCAGCAGCCTTGCTGGGGGGCATACTGGAAACACCATATATTTT
few,TRBJ2-7,TRBV5-1,-,CASSLGGAGSRRPSSYEQYF,TGCGCCAGCAGCTTGGGGGGGGCCGGCTCTAGACGACCTAGCTCCTACGAGCAGTACTTC
many,TRBJ1-6,TRBV25-1,-,CASSWDKSSPLHF,TGTGCCAGCAGTTGGGACAAGAGCTCACCCCTCCACTTT